The present T cell receptor (beta chain) was sequenced within a study of metastatic and nonmetastatic thyroid tumors. Study background: From malignant and benign thyroid patients, repertoires in blood and in tumor or nodule tissue were compared. Study-level results: Across blood and tumor, TCR beta diversity in malignant thyroid tumors was reportedly significantly higher than in benign nodules.

Treatment of any kind had been given to no patient before thyroid surgery. This clone is judged medium-sized (0.01 to 0.1%). Its antigen is still unknown. TCRdb redid the clone calls on the PCR reads using MiXCR. The sample holds fewer than 10,000 clones, approximately 31% seen once. CDR3 length equals 16 residues. J was trimmed by 1 base and V by 1 base; bases with no gene match: 4. Germline V gene lookup returns CDR1 SGHVS and CDR2 FQNEAQ. The chain has TRBV7-8 and TRBJ1-5, with 7 bases matching TRBD1. The sequence was obtained from a female donor with papillary thyroid cancer or a benign thyroid nodule (not recorded which). Some clones in this sample may be carry-over from other donors' samples. Sequenced: adjacent normal tissue. The CDR3 protein is CASSLGQGASNQPQHF. The DNA of the CDR3 is TGTGCCAGCAGCTTAGGACAGGGTGCCAGCAATCAGCCCCAGCATTTT.